This TCR beta chain was recovered during a study of blood T cell repertoires in COVID-19. Study-level background: PBMCs, B-cell-depleted T cells, or T cells were the source of the cDNA or gDNA that made up the material.

Recruits, aged about 18 to 89 years, lived in under 25 US areas. Clinical histories supplied by participants themselves formed the basis of cohort assignment. Germline V gives CDR1 LGHDT, CDR2 YNNKEL (reference sequence). The CDR3 loop spans 16 amino acids. Deletions cut 0 bases from V and 0 bases from J, with 6 bases between. The assay was immunoSEQ multiplex PCR, and TCRdb's table has in-frame clones only and misses some. The sample includes approximately 330,000 clones, roughly 90% of them seen just once. The rearrangement joins TRBV3-1 (or the pseudogene TRBV3-2) to TRBJ2-6; tentatively, D is TRBD1 (5 bases). What was sequenced was PBMCs or T cells enriched from blood (not recorded which). The source of this sequence is a woman between 25 and 40 years old who had recovered from COVID-19. CDR3 loop: CASSQDRVSGANVLTF. The CDR3 bases are TGTGCCAGCAGCCAAGACAGGGTCTCTGGGGCCAACGTCCTGACTTTC.